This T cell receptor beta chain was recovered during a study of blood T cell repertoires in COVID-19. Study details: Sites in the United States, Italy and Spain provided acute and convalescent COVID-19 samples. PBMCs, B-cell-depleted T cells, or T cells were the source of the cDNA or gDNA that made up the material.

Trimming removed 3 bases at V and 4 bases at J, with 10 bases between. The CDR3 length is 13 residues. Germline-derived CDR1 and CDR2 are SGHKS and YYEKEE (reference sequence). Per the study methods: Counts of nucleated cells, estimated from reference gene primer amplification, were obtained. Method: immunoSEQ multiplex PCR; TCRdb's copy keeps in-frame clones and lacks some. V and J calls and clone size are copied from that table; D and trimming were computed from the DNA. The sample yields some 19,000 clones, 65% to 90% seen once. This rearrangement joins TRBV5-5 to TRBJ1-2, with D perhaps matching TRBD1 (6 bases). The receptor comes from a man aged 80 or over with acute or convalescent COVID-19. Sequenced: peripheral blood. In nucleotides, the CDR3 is TGTGCCAGCAGCTCGGGGACACCCTATGGCTACACCTTC. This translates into CASSSGTPYGYTF.